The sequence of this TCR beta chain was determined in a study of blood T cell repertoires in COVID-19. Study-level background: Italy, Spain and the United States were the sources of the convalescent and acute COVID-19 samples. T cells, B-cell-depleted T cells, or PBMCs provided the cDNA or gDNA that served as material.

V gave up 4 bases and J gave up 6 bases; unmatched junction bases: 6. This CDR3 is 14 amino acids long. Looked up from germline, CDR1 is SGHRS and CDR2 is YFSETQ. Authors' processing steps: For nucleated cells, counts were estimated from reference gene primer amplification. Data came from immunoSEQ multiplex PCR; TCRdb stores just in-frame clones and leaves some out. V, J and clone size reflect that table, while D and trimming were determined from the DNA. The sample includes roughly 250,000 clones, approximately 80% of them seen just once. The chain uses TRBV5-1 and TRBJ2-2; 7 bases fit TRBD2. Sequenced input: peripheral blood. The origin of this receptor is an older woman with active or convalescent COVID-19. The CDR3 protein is CASSPGLDPGELFF. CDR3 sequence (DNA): TGCGCCAGCAGCCCCGGACTAGATCCCGGGGAGCTGTTTTTT.